This T cell receptor (beta chain) emerged from a study of cytomegalovirus exposure and HLA in healthy donors. About the research overall: Earlier findings included roughly 120 million unique TCR beta sequences obtained from about 179 million T cells. Findings of the study overall: By a later analysis, the bulk of CMV-associated TCR beta chains appeared HLA-restricted.

V was pared by 2 bases and J by 1 base, with 12 bases between. CDR1 is SEHNR and CDR2 is FQNEAQ in the germline V gene (reference sequence). This CDR3 region has 16 residues. PCR involved 60 Vbeta and 13 Jbeta primers. Generated by immunoSEQ multiplex PCR, the TCRdb table keeps only in-frame clones and is missing some. The profile covers around 87,000 clones, with 65% to 80% appearing a single time and about 3.1% taken by the ten largest. A note on this clone: Its target is not known.

The sample comprised PBMCs. The receptor's source is a man in his forties or fifties in good health and CMV-seronegative. The V and J genes are TRBV7-9 and TRBJ2-1, with TRBD2 as a possible D gene (7 bases). CDR3 in amino acids: CASSLTGGLSYNEQFF. The DNA of the CDR3 is TGTGCCAGCAGCTTAACGGGGGGCCTTTCCTACAATGAGCAGTTCTTC.